This T cell receptor beta chain is from a study of T-cell memory formation after mild COVID-19. Study information: For the most part, TCR clusters were specific to one donor.

V was trimmed by 0 bases and J by 2 bases, leaving 10 bases between them. Germline assignment: CDR1 SGHNT and CDR2 YYREEE (reference sequence). The CDR3 contains 15 residues. Study-wide results and limits: Cross-reactive memory appears to have joined, as suggested by some responding clones showing up in pre-infection memory. Shrinking CD4+ clones resided mostly in CM and EM, and CD8+ ones in EMRA.

This clonotype has just a few counts. Its antigen remains unknown. MiXCR, applied by TCRdb to the 5' RACE reads, yields one record per CDR3 protein. The data show a few hundred thousand distinct CDR3 sequences, with more than 15% seen just once and approximately 20% held by the top ten. The specimen sequenced was PBMCs or a T cell subset sorted from them (not recorded which). V usage is TRBV5-4 and J usage is TRBJ2-3, with no clear D. This TCR was recovered from a man between 18 and 29 years old who had mild COVID-19 (a few samples of this study predate the infection). Cell type and time point are not known. CDR3 nucleotides: TGTGCCAGCAGCTTGGATGCACGGACCACAGATACGCAGTATTTT. This translates into CASSLDARTTDTQYF.